A single sample gave rise to the 2 T cell receptor beta chains below, sequenced in a study of Ad26.COV2.S vaccination and SARS-CoV-2 variants. As to treatment: around 19 received Ad26.COV2.S at low or high dose, single or two shots; about five received placebo; per-sample allocation not given. Samples were taken on day 63 after the first vaccine or placebo injection. Measured with immunoSEQ multiplex PCR; TCRdb has only the in-frame clones, and not every one. The sample includes roughly 420,000 clones, roughly nine tenths of them seen just once. This material consisted of peripheral blood, taken in a trial of Ad26.COV2.S vaccine versus placebo. The receptors stem from a person aged 18 to 65 who received the Ad26.COV2.S COVID-19 vaccine or a placebo.

The J gene is TRBJ2-7, the V gene TRBV7-9; the D call may be TRBD1 or TRBD2 (7 bases each). CDR1 and CDR2 (germline): SEHNR, FQNEAQ (reference sequence). The CDR3 sequence is 17 residues long. V lost 5 bases to trimming and J lost 1 base, with 21 bases between them. The CDR3 protein is CASSPAGGGRDSYEQYF. As DNA, the CDR3 is TGTGCCAGCAGCCCGGCAGGGGGGGGCCGTGATTCCTACGAGCAGTACTTC.

CDR3 residues: CASDRGAGSYEQYF. CDR3 nucleotides: TGTGCCTCGGATCGGGGAGCGGGGAGCTACGAGCAGTACTTC. This rearrangement joins TRBV28 to TRBJ2-7; 7 bases match TRBD2. Germline V lookup: CDR1 MDHEN, CDR2 SYDVKM. Losses at the gene ends were 11 bases for V and 3 bases for J; bases not matched to a gene: 13. The CDR3 spans 14 residues.